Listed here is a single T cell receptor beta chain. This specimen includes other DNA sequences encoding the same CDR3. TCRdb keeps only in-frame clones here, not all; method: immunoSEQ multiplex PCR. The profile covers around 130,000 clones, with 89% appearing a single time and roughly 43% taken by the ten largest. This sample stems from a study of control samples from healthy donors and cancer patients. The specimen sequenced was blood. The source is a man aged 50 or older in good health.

CDR3 loop: CASSDRSYGYTF. Here the CDR3 DNA reads TGTGCCAGCAGTGATCGTTCCTATGGCTACACCTTC. The rearrangement uses TRBV6-4 and TRBJ1-2, with D unresolved. CDR3 length: 12 residues. V was pared by 3 bases and J by 4 bases, with 6 bases between. CDR1 is MRHNA and CDR2 is SNTAGT in the germline V gene.